This T cell receptor beta chain emerged from a study of shared clonotypes between healthy human individuals. CD45RO-negative, CCR7-selected cells formed the naive CD8 fraction, which excluded terminally differentiated effector memory CD45RA+ cells. As for this clone: Its antigen is as yet unknown.

The CDR3 spans 17 residues. Germline V lookup: CDR1 MDHEN, CDR2 SYDVKM. V shed 1 base and J shed 4 bases, with 17 bases lying between them. This was a deep-level run. Every subset's genomic DNA went evenly onto several immunoSEQ plates. Assay used: immunoSEQ multiplex PCR; TCRdb lists only in-frame clones, some missing. This table has about 1.9 million clones, 90% to 95% appearing once. Findings and caveats of the study: Sorted-subset sequencing was shown by rarefaction to be incomplete despite large depth. The sharing of about 5.3% of naive CD4 clonotypes was seen across a few donors.

The clonotype comes from a man between 18 and 29 years old in good health. Some clones in this sample may be carry-over from other donors' samples. This chain connects TRBV28 to TRBJ2-1; D unresolved. Sequenced material: naive CD8+ T cells from PBMCs. The CDR3 is CASSLYSVPTRYNEQFF. The CDR3 DNA reads as TGTGCCAGCAGTTTATATTCCGTCCCTACCCGGTACAATGAGCAGTTCTTC.